This record concerns one T cell receptor beta chain sequence. Its antigen is undetermined. The sample belongs to a study of T cells after yellow fever vaccination. Notes on the study in general: Most clones from primary vaccination resurfaced after the booster (about 96% CD4, more than 75% CD8).

TCRdb used MiXCR to reprocess the 5' RACE reads, holding one entry per CDR3 protein. The sample contains almost 600,000 distinct CDR3 sequences, about 13% of which appear only once. From germline, CDR1 is LGHNA and CDR2 YNFKEQ. The V gene lost 3 bases and the J gene lost 7 bases, with 16 bases spanning the gap. This CDR3 has 15 residues. This specimen consisted of PBMCs, obtained on the day of the yellow fever booster vaccination. This TCR was sampled from a man between 25 and 39 years old who received the YFV17D yellow fever vaccine. The V call is TRBV4-2, the J call TRBJ2-1; possibly TRBD1 or TRBD2 for D (5 bases each). The CDR3 region is CASSHRDGVGNEQFF. The CDR3 DNA reads TGTGCCAGCAGCCACCGGGACGGGGTAGGGAATGAGCAGTTCTTC.